The present T cell receptor beta chain was sequenced within a study of T cell repertoires in cytomegalovirus infection. Findings and limits, study-wide: Across the ex vivo response, the dominant clonotypes were HLA-C-restricted CMV-specific TCR beta clonotypes.

This CDR3 has 15 residues. Germline-derived CDR1 and CDR2 are MNHEY and SMNVEV (reference sequence). After removal of 5 bases from V and 3 bases from J, the junction contained 9 bases not matched to a gene. This clonotype was observed a few times. Its target is unknown. TCRdb passed the reads through MiXCR, listing each CDR3 protein once. Here the sample spans hundreds of thousands of distinct CDR3 sequences, less than 40% being singletons. The source of this sequence is a human donor in good health (CMV status not recorded). Some clones in this sample may be carry-over from other donors' samples. The sample in question was cultured CD8+ T cells from PBMCs, obtained from culture after CMV antigen stimulation. The rearrangement joins TRBV27 to TRBJ1-2; TRBD1 agrees at 7 bases. The CDR3 nucleotides are TGTGCCAGCAGTCCGTTGACAGGGAGGGACTATGGCTACACCTTC. Translated: CASSPLTGRDYGYTF.